The text below deals with one T cell receptor (beta chain). In germline, CDR1 is MGHDK, CDR2 SYGVNS. V lost 3 bases, J lost 1 base, and 9 bases stayed unmatched. The CDR3 runs to 17 residues. The data belong to a study of blood T cell repertoires in COVID-19. About the research overall: Acute and convalescent COVID-19 specimens originated in the United States, Italy and Spain. PBMCs, B-cell-depleted T cells, or T cells provided the cDNA or gDNA that made up the material.

Profiling relied on immunoSEQ multiplex PCR, and the TCRdb table lists in-frame clones only, not all of them. The sample lists some 200,000 clones; 82% were seen once. The chain is built from TRBV25-1 and TRBJ1-1, with 9 bases fitting TRBD1. The source is a man aged 35 to 55 who had recovered from COVID-19. The sequencing input was PBMCs or T cells enriched from blood (not recorded which). CDR3 DNA: TGTGCCAGCAGTGATCCGTGGACAGGGGATGAGAACACTGAAGCTTTCTTT. Its translation: CASSDPWTGDENTEAFF.